This T cell receptor beta chain was found in a study of shared clonotypes between healthy human individuals. Points from the study as a whole: Non-shared clonotypes showed lower generation probabilities than clonotypes common to all four donors.

Adults of Caucasian background living in Nashville, Tennessee made up all donors. The germline V gene encodes CDR1 SGHVS and CDR2 FQNEAQ. V was clipped by 4 bases and J by 5 bases, with 18 bases between them. The CDR3 loop spans 15 amino acids. Assay used: immunoSEQ multiplex PCR; TCRdb lists only in-frame clones, some missing. Among 2 million to 3 million clones listed, just over 90% were seen once. In this sample, this clone turned up once. The target antigen is unknown. This chain uses TRBV7-8 with TRBJ2-7, with D perhaps given as TRBD1 or TRBD2 (5 bases each). The sequence was collected from a man between 18 and 29 years old in good health. The source material was naive CD4+ T cells sorted from blood. The sample's subset: CD45RA+ positively selected. The CDR3 sequence: CASSSEGIGVDEQYF. The DNA for the CDR3 is TGTGCCAGCAGCTCAGAGGGGATTGGGGTCGACGAGCAGTACTTC. Based on the CDR3 plus reference TRBV7-8 and TRBJ2-7, the full variable domain is GAGVSQSPRYKVAKRGQDVALRCDPISGHVSLFWYQQALGQGPEFLTYFQNEAQLDKSGLPSDRFFAERPEGSVSTLKIQRTQQEDSAVYLCASSSEGIGVDEQYFGPGTRLTVT.